The table lists the clone carrying this TCR beta chain with a few counts. Its antigen is undetermined. This sample is part of a study of identical twins. Template switching added a universal primer site; cDNA carried unique molecular identifiers. TCRdb processed the 5' RACE reads anew with MiXCR; each CDR3 protein has one entry. The repertoire includes roughly 250,000 distinct CDR3 sequences, about 14% of them detected once, and approximately 10% sits in the top ten. The donor group consisted entirely of healthy Caucasians. General observations from the study: Out-of-frame TCR alpha sharing observed in monozygotic twins exceeded model estimates. An excess of low generation probability was shown by twin-shared out-of-frame alpha sequences.

The CDR3 extends over 13 amino acids. The germline V gene encodes CDR1 DFQATT and CDR2 SNEGSKA (reference sequence). The V segment lost 3 bases and the J segment 7 bases; nucleotides outside the gene matches: 2. This clonotype was obtained from a woman between 18 and 29 years old in good health. This chain uses TRBV20-1 with TRBJ2-7; TRBD2 aligns across 14 bases. Specimen: memory (CD45RO+) T cells sorted from blood. The CDR3 sequence: CSARTSGRGEQYF. The CDR3 bases are TGCAGTGCTAGGACTAGCGGGAGGGGAGAGCAGTACTTC.